This T cell receptor (beta chain) was identified during a study of T cell responses to AZD1222 COVID-19 vaccine. Generated by immunoSEQ multiplex PCR, the TCRdb table keeps only in-frame clones and is missing some. The profile shows around 46,000 clones, 89% of them singletons. This CDR3 contains 17 residues. J was trimmed by 7 bases and V by 1 base; bases with no gene match: 13. The V gene's germline CDR1 is SGHTA and CDR2 FQGNSA. Points on this clone: As yet, its antigen is unknown.

Overall study results and limits: Vaccination with two AZD1222 doses was followed by a rise in Spike-specific TCR breadth and depth.

The chain joins TRBV7-2 to TRBJ2-1; TRBD2 agrees at 7 bases. This sequence originates from an adult who received the AZD1222 COVID-19 vaccine. The sequenced sample was peripheral blood, obtained 28 days after the second AZD1222 dose. CDR3 sequence reads: CASSLVFSGGRPNEQFF. CDR3 in DNA: TGTGCCAGCAGCTTAGTTTTCTCCGGGGGGAGGCCTAATGAGCAGTTCTTC.